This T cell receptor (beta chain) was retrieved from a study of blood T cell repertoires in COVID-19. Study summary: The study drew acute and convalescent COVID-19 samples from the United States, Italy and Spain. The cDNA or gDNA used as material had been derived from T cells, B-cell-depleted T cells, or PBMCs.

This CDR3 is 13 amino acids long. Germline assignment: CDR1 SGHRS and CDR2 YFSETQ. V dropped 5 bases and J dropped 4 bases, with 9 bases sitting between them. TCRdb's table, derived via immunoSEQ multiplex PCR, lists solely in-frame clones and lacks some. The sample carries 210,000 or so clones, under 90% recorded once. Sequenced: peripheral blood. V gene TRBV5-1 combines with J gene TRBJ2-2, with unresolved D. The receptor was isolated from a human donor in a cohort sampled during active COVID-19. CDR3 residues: CASSQVGTGELFF. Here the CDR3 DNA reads TGCGCCAGCAGTCAGGTGGGCACCGGGGAGCTGTTTTTT.